What follows is one TCR beta chain and its context. As processed by the authors: By means of reference gene primer amplification, nucleated cell counts were estimated. Measured with immunoSEQ multiplex PCR; TCRdb has only the in-frame clones, and not every one. V and J calls and clone size come straight from that table; D and trimming were deduced from the DNA. The sample consists of 250,000 to 350,000 clones, approximately 93% of them appearing once. The data belong to a study of blood T cell repertoires in COVID-19. The V and J ends lost 4 bases and 3 bases, in that order; junction bases with no gene match: 3. The CDR3 runs 14 residues. Germline lookup yields CDR1 LGHNA and CDR2 YNFKEQ.

The sequence derives from a woman under 40 with COVID-19, enrolled during active disease. The gene calls are TRBV4-2 and TRBJ2-7; TRBD2 matches 10 bases. The specimen was peripheral blood. The CDR3 reads CASSPGLAVYEQYF. As DNA, the CDR3 is TGTGCCAGCAGCCCTGGACTAGCGGTCTACGAGCAGTACTTC.